One sample yielded the 3 T cell receptor beta chains listed below, sequenced in a study of blood T cell repertoires in COVID-19. TCRdb keeps only in-frame clones here, not all; method: immunoSEQ multiplex PCR. There are 35,000 to 45,000 clones in the sample; 70% to 90% occur only once, and 2% to 2.5% lies in the top ten. The specimen sequenced was peripheral blood. The receptors here all came from a human donor in a cohort sampled during active COVID-19.

The chain couples TRBV5-1 to TRBJ1-4, with 9 bases aligning to TRBD1. Trimming cost V 0 bases and J 7 bases; bases outside gene matches: 4. Germline CDR1 is SGHRS and CDR2 is YFSETQ. The CDR3 covers 15 residues. In nucleotides, the CDR3 is TGCGCCAGCAGCTTGGGGGACAGGGCCGGTGAAAAACTGTTTTTT. It translates to CASSLGDRAGEKLFF.

The chain joins TRBV2 to TRBJ2-1; D is unclear. This CDR3 has 12 residues. The germline V gene encodes CDR1 SNHLY and CDR2 FYNNEI. The V end was cut by 3 bases, the J end by 4 bases, with 4 bases between. DNA for the CDR3: TGTGCCAGCAGTGAGGAGTACAATGAGCAGTTCTTC. Translated: CASSEEYNEQFF.

The rearrangement uses TRBV28 and TRBJ1-2, with D possibly being TRBD1 (5 bases). V lost 8 bases and J lost 8, with 18 bases in between. The CDR3 sequence is 13 residues long. Germline CDR1 is MDHEN and CDR2 is SYDVKM. The CDR3 region is CASSRGQGGGYTF. CDR3 DNA sequence: TGTGCCAGCTCAAGGGGCCAGGGAGGCGGCTACACCTTC.